These 9 T cell receptor beta chains were all obtained from the same sample, sequenced in a study of a mutant IDH1 vaccine in newly diagnosed glioma. As for time point: week 11, during vaccination. The content of each vaccine dose was 300 ug of mutant IDH1 20-mer peptide, and topical imiquimod accompanied it. Repertoires were generated with immunoSEQ multiplex PCR, while TCRdb's copy carries only in-frame clones and drops some. This repertoire shows some 60,000 clones, about 84% found once; its top ten account for 3.5% to 4.5%. The antigens these receptors bind are not known. The sequencing used PBMCs, collected from a glioma patient whose treatment included an IDH1 peptide vaccine. All receptors come from a man younger than 40 with glioma.

This sequence joins TRBV11-2 and TRBJ1-2; D is unclear. Germline loops: CDR1 SGHAT, CDR2 FQNNGV. The CDR3 length is 15 residues. With 1 base removed from V and 4 bases from J, the gap between germline ends came to 13 bases. The CDR3 loop reads CASSLGSGSPYGYTF. The CDR3 bases are TGTGCCAGCAGCTTAGGGAGCGGTTCCCCCTATGGCTACACCTTC.

This rearrangement joins TRBV18 to TRBJ2-7; TRBD1 agrees at 8 bases. The V gene's germline CDR1 is KGHSH and CDR2 LQKENI. The CDR3 has 16 amino acids. V lost 3 bases and J lost 4; bases outside the gene matches: 11. CDR3 region: CASSPSAGGFPYEQYF. For the CDR3, the DNA is TGTGCCAGCTCACCGTCGGCAGGGGGCTTCCCTTACGAGCAGTACTTC.

The chain links TRBV5-1 to TRBJ2-2; D is possibly TRBD2 (5 bases). V was shortened by 2 bases and J by 1 base, with 9 bases between the two germline ends. Germline V gives CDR1 SGHRS, CDR2 YFSETQ. The CDR3 has 15 amino acids. The CDR3 region is CASSFASQNTGELFF. DNA of the CDR3: TGCGCCAGCAGCTTTGCTAGCCAGAACACCGGGGAGCTGTTTTTT.

J is TRBJ1-1 and V is TRBV30; D remains ambiguous. Between the trimmed V and J ends, which lost 0 bases and 2 bases, there was a span of 10 bases. Germline lookup yields CDR1 GTSNPN and CDR2 SVGIG (reference sequence). The CDR3 is 14 amino acids. The CDR3 here is CAWSVLSLNTEAFF. For the CDR3, the DNA is TGTGCCTGGAGTGTACTTTCGCTCAACACTGAAGCTTTCTTT.

This clone has only a few counts. This chain connects TRBV28 to TRBJ1-1; D remains unclear. V lost 5 bases to trimming and J lost 0 bases, with 13 bases between them. In germline, CDR1 is MDHEN, CDR2 SYDVKM. This CDR3 spans 15 amino acids. As DNA, the CDR3 is TGTGCCAGCAGTAGCCGGCCCCGGATGAACACTGAAGCTTTCTTT. Amino acids: CASSSRPRMNTEAFF.

The rearrangement links TRBV6-5 to TRBJ1-5; no clear D gene. V lost 0 bases to trimming and J lost 4 bases, with 10 bases between them. Germline V CDR1 and CDR2: MNHEY, SVGAGI. This CDR3 is 15 amino acids long. As DNA, the CDR3 is TGTGCCAGCAGTTACTCGATGGCGGGTAATCAGCCCCAGCATTTT. It codes for CASSYSMAGNQPQHF.

The rearrangement uses TRBV6-4 and TRBJ2-1; 12 bases align to TRBD2. The V and J ends lost 0 bases and 6 bases, in that order; junction bases with no gene match: 0. There are 15 residues in the CDR3. CDR1 MRHNA and CDR2 SNTAGT come from the germline V gene. The CDR3, as DNA: TGTGCCAGCAGTGACTCGACTAGCGGGAGCAATGAGCAGTTCTTC. It yields the protein CASSDSTSGSNEQFF.

The chain employs TRBV5-5 and TRBJ1-1; 7 bases are shared with TRBD1. The CDR3 totals 13 residues. In germline, CDR1 is SGHKS, CDR2 YYEKEE (reference sequence). V lost 4 bases to trimming and J lost 3 bases; unmatched junction nucleotides: 3. In DNA, the CDR3 is TGTGCCAGCAGCACTACAGGGGACACTGAAGCTTTCTTT. Its protein is CASSTTGDTEAFF. The full variable domain, rest sourced from reference TRBV5-5 and TRBJ1-1, is DAGVTQSPTHLIKTRGQQVTLRCSPISGHKSVSWYQQVLGQGPQFIFQYYEKEERGRGNFPDRFSARQFPNYSSELNVNALLLGDSALYLCASSTTGDTEAFFGQGTRLTVV.

This chain links TRBV18 with TRBJ2-3, with 12 bases identical to TRBD2. The germline gives CDR1 KGHSH, CDR2 LQKENI. The CDR3 is 15 amino acids. The junction had 0 bases not matched to a gene; V was cut back by 1 base and J by 4 bases. The chain's CDR3 is CASSPRTSGADTQYF. The CDR3 DNA reads TGTGCCAGCTCACCACGGACTAGCGGGGCAGATACGCAGTATTTT. Looking up the rest from reference TRBV18 and TRBJ2-3 gives the full variable domain: NAGVMQNPRHLVRRRGQEARLRCSPMKGHSHVYWYRQLPEEGLKFMVYLQKENIIDESGMPKERFSAEFPKEGPSILRIQQVVRGDSAAYFCASSPRTSGADTQYFGPGTRLTVL.